Detailed here is one TCR beta chain. Assay used: immunoSEQ multiplex PCR; TCRdb lists only in-frame clones, some missing. The sample consists of under 130,000 clones, over 65% of them appearing once. This sample stems from a study of blood T cell repertoires in COVID-19. V dropped 5 bases and J dropped 8; count of bases not matched to a gene: 13. The CDR3 spans 15 residues. The germline V gene has CDR1 LGHNT and CDR2 FRNRAP. The source of this sequence is a human donor in a cohort sampled during active COVID-19. The sample taken for sequencing was peripheral blood. V usage is TRBV12-5 and J usage is TRBJ1-2; 8 bases line up with TRBD1. CDR3 sequence: CASGVGNRGIGGYTF. Here the CDR3 DNA reads TGTGCTAGTGGTGTGGGAAACAGGGGGATTGGGGGCTACACCTTC.